The 10 T cell receptor beta chains presented below share a single source sample, sequenced in a study of blood T cell repertoires in COVID-19. TCRdb's table, derived via immunoSEQ multiplex PCR, lists solely in-frame clones and lacks some. Of about 150,000 clones listed, over 80% are singletons. Material: PBMCs or T cells enriched from blood (not recorded which). The receptors shown here come from a man between 65 and 80 years old who had been exposed to COVID-19.

The chain uses TRBV28 and TRBJ2-3, with 8 positions matching TRBD2. Germline V gene lookup returns CDR1 MDHEN and CDR2 SYDVKM. Trimming at V came to 4 bases and at J to 2 bases, leaving 8 bases not matched to a gene. The CDR3 contains 16 residues. This chain's CDR3 is CASSSFGGRYTDTQYF. The CDR3 DNA follows: TGTGCCAGCAGTTCATTTGGCGGGAGGTACACAGATACGCAGTATTTT.

The chain recombines TRBV28 with TRBJ1-2; D is uncertain. V was trimmed by 5 bases and J by 5 bases, leaving 9 bases between them. This CDR3 spans 12 amino acids. Per germline, CDR1 MDHEN and CDR2 SYDVKM. CDR3 bases: TGTGCCAGCAGTGACTTCATGTATGGCTACACCTTC. Amino acid sequence: CASSDFMYGYTF.

The V gene is TRBV12-2, the J gene TRBJ2-2; the table's D call of TRBD2 was not tested on the DNA. TRBV12-2 is listed as a pseudogene. CDR3 length: 18 amino acids. For the CDR3, the DNA is TGTGCAAGTCGCTTGGTTCTAGCGGGAGTGGGGGGCACCGGGGAGCTGTTTTTT. It is translated as CASRLVLAGVGGTGELFF.

This sequence joins TRBV2 and TRBJ1-2, with D possibly being TRBD1 (5 bases). The CDR3 has 13 amino acids. V lost 6 bases and J 3 bases, leaving 11 bases between the germline ends. Germline CDR1 and CDR2: SNHLY and FYNNEI. The CDR3 region has the DNA TGTGCCAGCAGGGTAACAGGTTACTATGGCTACACCTTC. Translating it yields CASRVTGYYGYTF.

This clone was counted a single time. This chain joins TRBV7-9 and TRBJ1-3, with 8 positions matching TRBD1. The CDR3 sequence is 19 residues long. J gave up 1 base and V 3 bases, and 14 bases lay outside the gene matches. Germline V lookup: CDR1 SEHNR, CDR2 FQNEAQ (reference sequence). The CDR3 nucleotides are TGTGCCAGCAGCTTTTGGACAGGGTCGGGATGGAGGTCTGGAAACACCATATATTTT. Translating it yields CASSFWTGSGWRSGNTIYF. Variable domain in full (rest from reference TRBV7-9 and TRBJ1-3): DTGVSQNPRHKITKRGQNVTFRCDPISEHNRLYWYRQTLGQGPEFLTYFQNEAQLEKSRLLSDRFSAERPKGSFSTLEIQRTEQGDSAMYLCASSFWTGSGWRSGNTIYFGEGSWLTVV.

The J gene is TRBJ1-3, the V gene TRBV5-1; D possibly corresponds to TRBD1 (6 bases). The V gene lost 5 bases and the J gene lost 4 bases, with 16 bases spanning the gap. CDR1 is SGHRS, CDR2 YFSETQ, per germline. The CDR3 has 15 residues. CDR3 DNA: TGCGCCAGCAGGCTCGACAGCACAGGGGGAAACACCATATATTTT. This codes for CASRLDSTGGNTIYF.

The chain employs TRBV9 and TRBJ1-3; D is perhaps TRBD1 (5 bases). CDR3 length equals 16 residues. The germline gives CDR1 SGDLS, CDR2 YYNGEE. The V and J ends lost 4 bases and 0 bases respectively, with 14 bases between them. The CDR3 loop reads CASSTFQGVSGNTIYF. The CDR3, as DNA: TGTGCCAGCAGCACCTTTCAAGGGGTCTCTGGAAACACCATATATTTT.

The chain links TRBV6-5 to TRBJ1-5, with D hard to call. The CDR3 loop spans 13 amino acids. Germline loops: CDR1 MNHEY, CDR2 SVGAGI. Trimming pared 6 bases from V and 5 bases from J, leaving 11 bases between. The CDR3 protein is CASRLGDHQPQHF. DNA of the CDR3: TGTGCCAGCAGACTCGGGGATCATCAGCCCCAGCATTTT.

This chain joins TRBV5-1 and TRBJ2-2; D gene uncertain. Germline loops: CDR1 SGHRS, CDR2 YFSETQ. With 0 bases removed from V and 9 bases from J, the gap between germline ends came to 9 bases. This CDR3 has 13 residues. The CDR3 reads CASSLVSSRELFF. CDR3 DNA sequence: TGCGCCAGCAGCTTGGTGTCTAGTCGGGAGCTGTTTTTT.

The J gene is TRBJ1-2, the V gene TRBV4-3; a possible D gene is TRBD1 (5 bases). Germline loops: CDR1 LGHNA, CDR2 YSLEER. This CDR3 has 16 amino acids. V lost 0 bases to trimming and J lost 0 bases, with 11 bases between them. CDR3 coding DNA: TGCGCCAGCAGCCAAGATTTAACAGGAGCTAACTATGGCTACACCTTC. Protein: CASSQDLTGANYGYTF.